This T cell receptor beta chain originates from a study of blood T cell repertoires in COVID-19. Study-level background: Samples taken during acute and convalescent COVID-19 were collected in the United States, Italy and Spain.

Authors' processing steps: Reference gene primer amplification in the assay estimated nucleated cell counts. Sequencing used immunoSEQ multiplex PCR; TCRdb keeps in-frame clones, though not all of them. For V, J and clone size, that table is used; D and trimming come from the DNA. Of roughly 350,000 clones listed, 88% are singletons. Trimming cost V 4 bases and J 8 bases; bases outside gene matches: 9. Germline V gene lookup returns CDR1 SQVTM and CDR2 ANQGSEA. CDR3 length: 14 amino acids. Sequences were obtained from peripheral blood. J is TRBJ2-1 and V is TRBV29-1, with TRBD1 identical over 9 bases. This TCR was recovered from a woman aged 65 to 85 with COVID-19, enrolled during active disease. Written as DNA, the CDR3 is TGCAGCGTTGCCGGGACAGGGTTCGGACATGAGCAGTTCTTC. This encodes CSVAGTGFGHEQFF.